This entry concerns a single T cell receptor (beta chain). The antigen is not known. The data belong to a study of cytomegalovirus exposure and HLA in healthy donors. Study details: When over 300 donors were genotyped, just over 80% of them were found to fall in the Caucasian-associated ancestry cluster. Whole-study results and caveats: Only CMV serostatus was available as immune exposure information. Reportedly, a later analysis found an Asian-associated ancestry cluster had fewer N-insertions than the roughly 700-donor mean.

PCR was performed using 60 Vbeta and 13 Jbeta primers. Generated by immunoSEQ multiplex PCR, the TCRdb table keeps only in-frame clones and is missing some. The sample gives 130,000 to 150,000 clones, roughly 80% of which show up once; 4.5% to 6% is in the top ten. The sample was PBMCs. The receptor was derived from a woman between 45 and 60 years old in good health and CMV-seronegative.

This CDR3 is CASNPQGGRFYGYTF. The CDR3 DNA sequence: TGTGCCAGCAACCCGCAGGGAGGGCGCTTCTATGGCTACACCTTC. The chain uses TRBV2 and TRBJ1-2; D may be TRBD1 (5 bases). Per germline, CDR1 SNHLY and CDR2 FYNNEI. This CDR3 has 15 amino acids. The germline V and J ends were trimmed by 7 bases and 4 bases, with 19 bases remaining between them.